The entry below describes one T cell receptor (beta chain). The clone's antigen remains unknown. Base qualities are not at hand, and no much larger clone is one base apart. The donors were healthy, HIV-negative adults who had no recently reported acute infections or vaccinations. Every donor was a Caucasian adult living in Nashville, Tennessee, USA. For unsorted samples, 75 million to 90 million PBMCs were counted, and genomic DNA was extracted using the QIAamp DNA Blood Mini kit. Blood was collected by leukapheresis, and PBMCs were isolated by Ficoll-Histopaque density gradient centrifugation and then cryopreserved in liquid nitrogen vapor phase. Using the deep immunoSEQ assay, TCR CDR3 regions were amplified from genomic DNA by multiplex PCR. Genomic DNA extracted from each cell subset was distributed evenly over all wells of several immunoSEQ 96-well plates, and each plate served as one replicate. For unsorted PBMC, 300 to 350 ng genomic DNA, equal to 30,000 or so T cell genomes, was loaded into each replicate PCR. Ten immunoSEQ deep assay plates were used to sequence unsorted PBMC genomic DNA. Purified libraries were measured with a Qubit 3.0 fluorometer, size-checked on a Bioanalyzer 2100, and measured again with the KAPA Library Quantification kit. Each immunoSEQ 96-well plate was sequenced on its own single-read 150-cycle Illumina NextSeq 550 flow cell. Per the original workflow: The immunoSEQ output contained only junctional sequences without quality scores, so filtering could not match that applied to full-length reads. Sequences were annotated with PyIR, a Python wrapper for IgBLAST v1.9, using IMGT germline references to assign V/J genes and CDR3. Reads with weak V/J assignments (E-value above 1e-6), missing CDR3, stop codons, out-of-frame junctions, or ambiguous translated residues were removed. V3J clonotypes were defined as sequences sharing the same inferred V gene, J gene, and CDR3 amino acid sequence. Percentage overlap between repertoires was calculated by dividing the number of shared unique clonotypes by the size of the smaller repertoire. Richness of each repertoire was evaluated using RTK rarefaction, the Chao1 estimator, and Recon v2.1 estimates of unobserved clonotypes. Drawn from immuneACCESS, this table holds only the in-frame rearrangements with V and J called that TCRdb kept. Clones are partly lost; checked studies trace under half to an unresolved V gene and leave the rest unexplained. V, J and clone size are those of that table, while D and trimming were read from the DNA. In this sample the table shows more than 400,000 clones, approximately 78% of which occur a single time. About 12% of the sample belongs to the ten largest clones.

The record originates from a study of shared clonotypes between healthy human individuals (dated by TCRdb to the early 2020s). With respect to the entire study: Three men and two women, aged 18 to 49 years, made up the cohort. To estimate repertoire size and how much clonotype sharing occurs between individuals, the study deeply sequenced the blood TCR repertoires of about 5 healthy adults. Libraries were prepared and TCR repertoires were sequenced by different laboratories using diverse techniques, in order to increase sequencing depth and limit assay-specific biases. Each donor's leukapheresis produced roughly between roughly 0.85 and 10 billion PBMCs.

Beyond this particular receptor, the publication reports: Sampling was limited to blood, and TCR repertoires in tissue likely differ from TCR repertoires in blood. Because the study included a small number of donors, the genetic and exposure-history diversity represented was limited. Pairwise subsampling indicated that sequencing depth was expected to affect the degree of clonotype sharing among donors.

The cysteine opens and the phenylalanine closes a CDR3 of 15 amino acids. Solely the CDR3 DNA is kept, with 45 bases framed from the first base. A distance of 16 bases separates the germline ends of V and J, which lose 8 bases and 2 bases respectively. CDR1 and CDR2 were assigned from the germline V gene as MNHEY and SVGAGI. The chain links TRBV6-5 with TRBJ2-1, and TRBD1 may be the D gene, going by 6 matching bases. This TCR derives from a woman in her thirties or forties in good health. Some clones in this sample may be carry-over from other donors' samples. Sequenced input: PBMCs. The CDR3 sequence is CASSRNRVAYNEQFF. The DNA reads TGTGCCAGCTCCCGAAACAGGGTGGCCTACAATGAGCAGTTCTTC.